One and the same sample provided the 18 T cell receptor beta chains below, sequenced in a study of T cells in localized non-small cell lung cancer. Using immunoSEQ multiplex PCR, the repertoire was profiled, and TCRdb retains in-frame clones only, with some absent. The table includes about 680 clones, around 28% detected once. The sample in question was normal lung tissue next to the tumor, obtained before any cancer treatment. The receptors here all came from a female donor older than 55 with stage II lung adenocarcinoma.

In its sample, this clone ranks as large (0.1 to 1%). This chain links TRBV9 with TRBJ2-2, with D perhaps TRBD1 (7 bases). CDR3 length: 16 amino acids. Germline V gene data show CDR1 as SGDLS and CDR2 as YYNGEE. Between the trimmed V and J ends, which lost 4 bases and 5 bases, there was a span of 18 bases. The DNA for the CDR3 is TGTGCCAGCAGCCCCCGAGACAGGGCGGGGACCGGGGAGCTGTTTTTT. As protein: CASSPRDRAGTGELFF.

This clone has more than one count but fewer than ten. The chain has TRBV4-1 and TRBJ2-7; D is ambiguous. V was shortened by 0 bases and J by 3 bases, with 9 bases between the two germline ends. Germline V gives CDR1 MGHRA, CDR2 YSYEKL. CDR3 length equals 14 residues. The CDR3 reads CASSQDFGNYEQYF. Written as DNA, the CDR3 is TGCGCCAGCAGCCAAGATTTTGGGAACTACGAGCAGTACTTC.

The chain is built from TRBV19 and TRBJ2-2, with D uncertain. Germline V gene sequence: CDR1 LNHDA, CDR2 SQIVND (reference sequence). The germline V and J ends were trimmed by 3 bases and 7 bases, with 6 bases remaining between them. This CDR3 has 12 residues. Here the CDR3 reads CASSIGFGELFF. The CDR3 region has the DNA TGTGCCAGTAGTATCGGGTTCGGGGAGCTGTTTTTT.

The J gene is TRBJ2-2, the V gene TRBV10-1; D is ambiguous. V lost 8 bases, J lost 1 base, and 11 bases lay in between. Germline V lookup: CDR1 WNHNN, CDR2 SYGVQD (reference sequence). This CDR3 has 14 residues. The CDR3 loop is CASEDRGNTGELFF. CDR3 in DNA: TGCGCCAGCGAGGACCGAGGGAACACCGGGGAGCTGTTTTTT.

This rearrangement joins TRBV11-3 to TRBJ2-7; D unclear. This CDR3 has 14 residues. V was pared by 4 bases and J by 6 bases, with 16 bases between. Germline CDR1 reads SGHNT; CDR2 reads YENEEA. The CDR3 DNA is TGTGCCAGCAGCTACCAGACACCTCCCCGCGAGCAGTACTTC. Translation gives CASSYQTPPREQYF.

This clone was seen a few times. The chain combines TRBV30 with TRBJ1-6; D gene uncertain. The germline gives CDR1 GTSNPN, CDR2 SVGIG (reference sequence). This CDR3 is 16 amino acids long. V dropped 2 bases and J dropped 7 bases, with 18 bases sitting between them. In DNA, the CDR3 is TGTGCCTGGAGTCCCCCCTACCAGGAGCCCAATTCACCCCTCCACTTT. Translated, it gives CAWSPPYQEPNSPLHF.

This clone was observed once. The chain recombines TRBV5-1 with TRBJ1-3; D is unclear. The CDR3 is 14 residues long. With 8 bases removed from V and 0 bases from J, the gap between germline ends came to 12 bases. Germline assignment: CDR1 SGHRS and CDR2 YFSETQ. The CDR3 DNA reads TGCGCCAGTTCAAGTTCAAGCTCTGGAAACACCATATATTTT. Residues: CASSSSSSGNTIYF.

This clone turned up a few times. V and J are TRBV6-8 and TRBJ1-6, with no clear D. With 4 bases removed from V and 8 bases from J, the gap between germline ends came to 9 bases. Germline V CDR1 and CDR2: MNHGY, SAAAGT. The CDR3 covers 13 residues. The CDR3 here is CASSSPEDSPLHF. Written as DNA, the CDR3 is TGTGCCAGCAGTTCCCCTGAGGATTCACCCCTCCACTTT.

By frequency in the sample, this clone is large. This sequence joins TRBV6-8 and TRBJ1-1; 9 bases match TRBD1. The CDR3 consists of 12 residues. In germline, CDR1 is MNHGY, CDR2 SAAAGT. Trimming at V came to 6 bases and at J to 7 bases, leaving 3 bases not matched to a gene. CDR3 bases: TGTGCCAGCAGCGGACAGGGGATTGAAGCTTTCTTT. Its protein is CASSGQGIEAFF.

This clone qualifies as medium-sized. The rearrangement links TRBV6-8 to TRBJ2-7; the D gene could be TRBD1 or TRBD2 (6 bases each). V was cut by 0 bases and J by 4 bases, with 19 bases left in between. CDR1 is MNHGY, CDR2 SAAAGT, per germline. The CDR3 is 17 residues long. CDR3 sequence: CASSYSRMGGKVYEQYF. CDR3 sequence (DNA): TGTGCCAGCAGTTACTCGAGAATGGGGGGCAAGGTGTACGAGCAGTACTTC.

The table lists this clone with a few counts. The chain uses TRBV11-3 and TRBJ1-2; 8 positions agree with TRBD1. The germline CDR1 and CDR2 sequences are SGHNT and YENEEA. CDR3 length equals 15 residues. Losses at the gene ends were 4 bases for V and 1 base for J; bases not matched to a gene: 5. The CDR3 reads CASSSRTGYNYGYTF. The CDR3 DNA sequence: TGTGCCAGCAGCTCGCGGACAGGGTATAACTATGGCTACACCTTC.

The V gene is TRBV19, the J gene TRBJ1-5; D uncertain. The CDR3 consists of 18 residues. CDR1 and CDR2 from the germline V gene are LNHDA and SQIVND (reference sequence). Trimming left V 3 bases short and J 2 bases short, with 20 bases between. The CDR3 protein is CASSIPPLGLGGNQPQHF. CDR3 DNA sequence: TGTGCCAGTAGTATCCCCCCCCTGGGCCTCGGAGGCAATCAGCCCCAGCATTTT.

The CDR3 spells CAGADSNTGELFF. Written as DNA, the CDR3 is TGTGCCGGCGCGGACTCAAACACCGGGGAGCTGTTTTTT. The chain employs TRBV19 and TRBJ2-2, with D maybe TRBD2 (5 bases). Germline assignment: CDR1 LNHDA and CDR2 SQIVND (reference sequence). The CDR3 runs to 13 residues. The V gene lost 11 bases and the J gene lost 2 bases, with 12 bases spanning the gap.

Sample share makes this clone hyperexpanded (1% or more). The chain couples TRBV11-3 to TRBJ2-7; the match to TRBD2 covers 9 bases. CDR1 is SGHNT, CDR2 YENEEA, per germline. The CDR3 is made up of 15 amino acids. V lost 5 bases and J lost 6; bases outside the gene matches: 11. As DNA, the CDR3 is TGTGCCAGCAGCCCCTGGGATCGGCGGGAGGGCGAGCAGTACTTC. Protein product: CASSPWDRREGEQYF.

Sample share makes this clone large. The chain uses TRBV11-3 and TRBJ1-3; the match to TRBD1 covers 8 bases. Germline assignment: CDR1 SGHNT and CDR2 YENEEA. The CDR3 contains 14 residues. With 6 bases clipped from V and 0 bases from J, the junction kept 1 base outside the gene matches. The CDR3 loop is CASRGQDSGNTIYF. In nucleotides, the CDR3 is TGTGCCAGCAGGGGACAGGACTCTGGAAACACCATATATTTT.

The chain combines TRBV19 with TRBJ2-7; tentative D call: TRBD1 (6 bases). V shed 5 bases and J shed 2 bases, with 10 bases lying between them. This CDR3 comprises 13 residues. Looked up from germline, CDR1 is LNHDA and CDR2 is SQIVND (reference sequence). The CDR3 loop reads CASSADRTYEQYF. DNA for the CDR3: TGTGCCAGTAGTGCCGACAGGACCTACGAGCAGTACTTC.

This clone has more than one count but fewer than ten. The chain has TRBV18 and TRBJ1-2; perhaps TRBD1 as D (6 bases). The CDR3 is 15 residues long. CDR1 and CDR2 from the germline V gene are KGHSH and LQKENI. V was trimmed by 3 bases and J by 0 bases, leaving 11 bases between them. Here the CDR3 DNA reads TGTGCCAGCTCACCTATTGACAGGACTAACTATGGCTACACCTTC. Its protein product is CASSPIDRTNYGYTF.

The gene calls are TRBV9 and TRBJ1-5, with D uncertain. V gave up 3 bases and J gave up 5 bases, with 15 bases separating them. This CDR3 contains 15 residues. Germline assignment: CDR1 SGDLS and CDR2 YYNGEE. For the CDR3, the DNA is TGTGCCAGCAGCGGGGGAGCCTCTAGAGATCAGCCCCAGCATTTT. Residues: CASSGGASRDQPQHF.